This note documents a single T cell receptor (beta chain) sequence. This entry belongs to a study of blood T cell repertoires in COVID-19. About the research overall: The United States, Italy and Spain provided the acute and convalescent COVID-19 samples. In each case, the material was cDNA or gDNA derived from T cells, B-cell-depleted T cells, or PBMCs.

Germline V gene lookup returns CDR1 KGHSH and CDR2 LQKENI. V gave up 3 bases and J gave up 4 bases; unmatched junction bases: 3. The CDR3 has 14 amino acids. Those enrolled in Seattle joined during active infection and were followed longitudinally afterward. Study processing details: Amplification of reference gene primers provided the estimated nucleated cell counts. Clones were sequenced by immunoSEQ multiplex PCR, and TCRdb holds only the in-frame ones, with some missing. The DNA was the basis for D and trimming; V, J and clone size are from that table. The sample shows around 94,000 clones, about 90% of them seen only once.

The TCR sequence derives from a woman aged 45 to 65 with COVID-19, enrolled during active disease. Sequenced sample: peripheral blood. This chain joins TRBV18 and TRBJ1-1, with 9 bases lining up with TRBD1. The DNA of the CDR3 is TGTGCCAGCTCACCCCGACAGGGGGGCACTGAAGCTTTCTTT. Its protein product is CASSPRQGGTEAFF.